This T cell receptor (beta chain) comes out of a study of cytomegalovirus exposure and HLA in healthy donors. The study's findings and limits: An analysis done earlier found most TCR beta V segments productive about 90% or about 30% of the time. Cytomegalovirus-associated TCR beta chains were listed, numbering some 170.

Concerning this clone itself: Its specificity is unknown.

The CDR3 contains 12 residues. From germline, CDR1 is LNHDA and CDR2 SQIVND (reference sequence). V lost 5 bases to trimming and J lost 8 bases; unmatched junction nucleotides: 4. PCR primers comprised 60 Vbeta and 13 Jbeta primers. TCRdb's table, derived via immunoSEQ multiplex PCR, lists solely in-frame clones and lacks some. This sample carries 200,000 to 250,000 clones, approximately 80% of them seen once, and the ten largest clones take over 0.65%. This chain joins TRBV19 and TRBJ1-2; the match to TRBD1 covers 8 bases. The sequence was obtained from a boy younger than 10 in good health and CMV-seronegative. Sequenced material: PBMCs. This CDR3 is CASSWTGSGYTF. DNA of the CDR3: TGTGCCAGTAGTTGGACAGGGAGCGGCTACACCTTC.